A single T cell receptor beta chain is shown here with its context. The sample contains more than one DNA sequence encoding this CDR3. This sample was included in a study of blood T cell repertoires in COVID-19. Sequencing used immunoSEQ multiplex PCR; TCRdb keeps in-frame clones, though not all of them. This repertoire shows 300,000 or so clones, just under 85% found once; its top ten account for 4.1%. The sequencing input was peripheral blood. The receptor's source is a woman aged 45-65 years with active or convalescent COVID-19.

The chain's CDR3 is CASSPQGASNQPQHF. For the CDR3, the DNA is TGTGCCAGCTCACCACAGGGGGCGAGCAATCAGCCCCAGCATTTT. The chain has TRBV18 and TRBJ1-5; 7 positions match TRBD1. Germline loops: CDR1 KGHSH, CDR2 LQKENI. Losses at the gene ends were 1 base for V and 1 base for J; bases not matched to a gene: 1. CDR3 length: 15 residues.